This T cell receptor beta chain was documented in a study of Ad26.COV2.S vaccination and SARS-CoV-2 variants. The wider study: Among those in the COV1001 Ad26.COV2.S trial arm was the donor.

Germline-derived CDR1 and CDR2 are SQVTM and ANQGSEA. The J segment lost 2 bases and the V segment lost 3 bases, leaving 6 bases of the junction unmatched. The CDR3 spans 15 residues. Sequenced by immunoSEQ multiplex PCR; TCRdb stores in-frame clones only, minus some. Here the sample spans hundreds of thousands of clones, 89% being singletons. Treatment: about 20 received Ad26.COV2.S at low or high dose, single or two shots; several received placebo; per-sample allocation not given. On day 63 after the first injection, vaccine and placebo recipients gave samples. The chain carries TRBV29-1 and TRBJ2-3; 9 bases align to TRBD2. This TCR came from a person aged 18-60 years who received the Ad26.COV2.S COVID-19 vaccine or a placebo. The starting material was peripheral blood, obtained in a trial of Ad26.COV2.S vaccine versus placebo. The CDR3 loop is CSVDYLAGTTDTQYF. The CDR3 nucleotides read TGCAGCGTTGATTATCTAGCGGGGACCACAGATACGCAGTATTTT.